Listed here is a single TCR beta chain. None of the patients had undergone any treatment ahead of thyroid surgery. The sample originates from a study of metastatic and nonmetastatic thyroid tumors. TCRdb redid the clone calls on the PCR reads using MiXCR. This table has some 40,000 clones, approximately 24% appearing once. The length of the CDR3 is 15 residues. Germline V CDR1 and CDR2: MNHEY, SVGEGT. Unmatched junction bases numbered 5, after V lost 2 bases and J lost 2 bases. The sample consisted of tumor tissue. The clonotype comes from a female donor with papillary thyroid cancer or a benign thyroid nodule (not recorded which). Some clones in this sample may be carry-over from other donors' samples. The gene calls are TRBV6-2 or TRBV6-3 and TRBJ2-5, with 7 bases matching TRBD1. The CDR3 region has the DNA TGTGCCAGCAGTTACGACCCGGACAGGCAAGAGACCCAGTACTTC. It translates to CASSYDPDRQETQYF.